This T cell receptor beta chain stems from a study of shared clonotypes between healthy human individuals. Notes on the study in general: Between a few donors, naive CD4 clonotypes were shared at a level of about 5.3%.

About this clone itself: The antigen remains unidentified.

TCRdb's table, derived via immunoSEQ multiplex PCR, lists solely in-frame clones and lacks some. Of 550,000 to 750,000 clones listed, just over 90% are singletons. Germline CDR1 SEHNR, CDR2 FQNEAQ (reference sequence). The CDR3 totals 17 residues. V shed 6 bases and J 0 bases; nucleotides not matched to a gene: 14. As defined, naive CD8 cells were CD45RO-negative and positively selected for CCR7, with terminally differentiated effector memory CD45RA+ cells excluded. The sequencing sample was made of naive CD8+ T cells sorted from blood. The chain recombines TRBV7-9 with TRBJ2-7; 7 bases fit TRBD2. The receptor was derived from a man aged 30 to 45 in good health. The chain's CDR3 is CASSPSGLAEISYEQYF. The CDR3 DNA is TGTGCCAGCAGTCCCTCGGGGCTAGCGGAGATCTCCTACGAGCAGTACTTC.